The clone carrying this T cell receptor beta chain was counted only a few times. The target antigen is unknown. The CDR3 is 14 residues long. The V end was cut by 7 bases, the J end by 4 bases, with 16 bases between. Germline V gene data show CDR1 as MNHEY and CDR2 as SMNVEV (reference sequence). Each donor gave one heparinised blood draw averaging roughly 120 mL. Expressed TCRB transcripts were sequenced after all isolated RNA was converted to cDNA. An average of around 3.5 million reads was obtained for naive, central memory and regulatory T cell samples. The protocol was immunoSEQ multiplex PCR, while the TCRdb copy is restricted to in-frame clones and leaves out a portion. The data contain some 410,000 clones, more than 11% of them singletons. The data belong to a study of beta chain features in type 1 diabetes. At the level of the study: The examined sorted cells totaled approximately 100 million across samples.

Regarding the study as a whole: PCR might preferentially amplify shorter templates, equally in patients and controls.

The chain couples TRBV27 to TRBJ1-1; D is possibly TRBD1 (6 bases). The clonotype comes from a man in his thirties or forties in good health. Sequencing was carried out using naive CD4+ T cells from blood. This CDR3 is CASTKTGFGTEAFF. The CDR3, as DNA: TGTGCCAGCACAAAGACAGGATTCGGCACTGAAGCTTTCTTT.